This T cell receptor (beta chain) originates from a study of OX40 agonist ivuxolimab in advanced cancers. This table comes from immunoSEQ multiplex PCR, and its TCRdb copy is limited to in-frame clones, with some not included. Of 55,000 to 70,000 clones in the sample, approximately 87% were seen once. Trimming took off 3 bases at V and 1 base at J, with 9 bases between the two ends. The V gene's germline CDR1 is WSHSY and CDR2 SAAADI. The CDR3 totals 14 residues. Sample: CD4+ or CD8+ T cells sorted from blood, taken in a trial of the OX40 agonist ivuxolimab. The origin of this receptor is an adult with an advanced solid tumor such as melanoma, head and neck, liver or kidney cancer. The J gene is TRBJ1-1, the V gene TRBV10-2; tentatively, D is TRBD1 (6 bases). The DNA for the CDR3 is TGCGCCAGCAGTGAAACGACAGGGAACACTGAAGCTTTCTTT. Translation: CASSETTGNTEAFF.